This T cell receptor beta chain originates from a study of blood T cell repertoires in COVID-19 (dated by TCRdb to the early 2020s). Background for the entire study: The collaborator samples originated in the United States, Italy and Spain and spanned the acute and convalescent phases of COVID-19. The repertoires were released in a freely available public database meant as a resource for research on the immune response to SARS-CoV-2. The sample metadata nearly always contained a de-identified subject ID, COVID-19 status, age in years and sex. Where HLA class I and class II types were available, the types were taken from metadata supplied by the sample provider, not from assay-based typing. Samples were obtained from the ongoing ImmuneRACE study (first 160 participants) and from over a thousand subjects provided by 6 global collaborators. The prospective study material was composed of cDNA or gDNA derived from T cells, B-cell-depleted T cells, or PBMCs. Subjects who had been exposed to COVID-19, were actively infected with it, or had recovered from it provided the deeply sampled blood TCRbeta repertoires that made up the dataset. Overall study results and their limits: Clinical and demographic metadata were provided uncurated, with the amount varying by source and participant.

Collaborating institutions collected whole blood in K2EDTA tubes following their own protocols. For TCRbeta analysis, collaborators shipped samples in one of three forms: frozen whole blood, isolated PBMCs, or DNA extracted from either of those sample types. CDR1 SGHTA and CDR2 FQGNSA were looked up in the germline V gene. The CDR3 measures 15 amino acids from cysteine to phenylalanine. The CDR3 DNA has 45 bases and is translated from base 1. The germline V and J ends show losses of 6 bases and 4 bases respectively, and no gene match explains 6 bases of the junction. TCRbeta CDR3 regions were amplified from genomic DNA using the immunoSEQ Assay, a bias-controlled multiplex PCR. As for how the authors treated the data: The number of nucleated cells in each sample was estimated from the amplification of reference gene primers within the assay. Sequence reads were collapsed and filtered to measure the absolute abundance of every unique TCRbeta CDR3 rearrangement. For each sample, productive Simpson clonality was calculated as the square root of Simpson's diversity index over productive rearrangements. The table comes from immuneACCESS by way of TCRdb, which keeps in-frame sequences with V and J called. Part of the clones is missing from these tables; in studies checked, under half for an unresolved V gene and the rest for unknown reasons. V and J calls and clone size come straight from that table; D and trimming were deduced from the DNA. The sample table records some 260,000 clones; around 85% of these occur just once. The biggest ten clones account for approximately 4% of the sample.

This clone was counted a few times. Its binding antigen is unknown. Per-base quality was not reported, and no clone a single base away is much larger than it. Sequencing used peripheral blood. This clonotype was sampled from a woman aged 40 to 49 with active or convalescent COVID-19. The rearranged segments are TRBV7-2 and TRBJ2-1, and TRBD2 matches 10 of the central bases. The DNA sequence is TGTGCCAGCAGTCCCGGGACTAGCGTATACAATGAGCAGTTCTTC. Translated, it reads CASSPGTSVYNEQFF.